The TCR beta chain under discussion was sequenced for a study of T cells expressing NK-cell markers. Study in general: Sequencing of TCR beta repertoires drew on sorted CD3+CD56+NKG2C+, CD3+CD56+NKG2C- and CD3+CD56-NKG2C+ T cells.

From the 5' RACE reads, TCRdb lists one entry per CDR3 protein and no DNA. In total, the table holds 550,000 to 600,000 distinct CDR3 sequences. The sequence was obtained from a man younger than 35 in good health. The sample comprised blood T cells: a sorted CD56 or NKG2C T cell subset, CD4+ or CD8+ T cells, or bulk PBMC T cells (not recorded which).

CDR3 sequence reads: CSVAGTTEWYEQYF. The V call is TRBV29-1, the J call TRBJ2-7; TCRdb calls TRBD2, which cannot be checked without DNA. Looked up from germline, CDR1 is SQVTM and CDR2 is ANQGSEA. The CDR3 has 14 amino acids.